The clone carrying this T cell receptor beta chain appeared once. As handled by the study authors: Reference gene primer amplification gave nucleated cell count estimates. Assay: immunoSEQ multiplex PCR; the TCRdb copy retains only in-frame clones and omits some. Clone size and V and J calls were adopted from that table, with D and trimming inferred from the DNA. The table shows approximately 270,000 clones, with approximately 85% occurring only once. The data derive from a study of blood T cell repertoires in COVID-19. For the study at large: Donors in the United States, Italy and Spain gave samples during acute or convalescent COVID-19.

The CDR3 has 17 residues. From germline, CDR1 is SGHRS and CDR2 YFSETQ. V dropped 5 bases and J dropped 0 bases, with 18 bases sitting between them. The specimen sequenced was peripheral blood. The receptor was isolated from a woman aged 70 to 79 with acute or convalescent COVID-19. The V call is TRBV5-1, the J call TRBJ2-4; D unresolved. The CDR3 region is CASRAVYRGLAKNIQYF. The DNA for the CDR3 is TGCGCCAGCAGGGCAGTCTATAGAGGTTTAGCCAAAAACATTCAGTACTTC.